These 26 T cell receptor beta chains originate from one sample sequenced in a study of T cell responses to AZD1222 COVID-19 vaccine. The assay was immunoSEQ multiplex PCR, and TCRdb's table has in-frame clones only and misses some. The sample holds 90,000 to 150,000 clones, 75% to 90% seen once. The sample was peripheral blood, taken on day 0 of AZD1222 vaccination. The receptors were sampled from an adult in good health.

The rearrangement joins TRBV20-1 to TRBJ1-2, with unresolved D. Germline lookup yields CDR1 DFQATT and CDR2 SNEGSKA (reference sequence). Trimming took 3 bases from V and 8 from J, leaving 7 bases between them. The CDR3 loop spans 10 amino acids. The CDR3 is CSASEAGYTF. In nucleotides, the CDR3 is TGCAGTGCTAGCGAAGCGGGCTACACCTTC.

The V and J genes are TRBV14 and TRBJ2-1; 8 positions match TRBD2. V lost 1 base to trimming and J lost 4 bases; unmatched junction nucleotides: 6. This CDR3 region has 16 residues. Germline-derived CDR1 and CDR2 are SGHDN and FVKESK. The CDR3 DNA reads TGTGCCAGCAGCCAAGGGACTAGCCTCCCTTACAATGAGCAGTTCTTC. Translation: CASSQGTSLPYNEQFF.

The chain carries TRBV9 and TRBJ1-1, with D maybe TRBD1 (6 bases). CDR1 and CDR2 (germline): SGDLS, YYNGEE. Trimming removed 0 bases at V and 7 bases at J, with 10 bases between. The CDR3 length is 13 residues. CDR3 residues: CASSVGGGGEAFF. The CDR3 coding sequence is TGTGCCAGCAGCGTAGGAGGGGGAGGTGAAGCTTTCTTT. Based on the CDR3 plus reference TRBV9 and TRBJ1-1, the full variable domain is DSGVTQTPKHLITATGQRVTLRCSPRSGDLSVYWYQQSLDQGLQFLIQYYNGEERAKGNILERFSAQQFPDLHSELNLSSLELGDSALYFCASSVGGGGEAFFGQGTRLTVV.

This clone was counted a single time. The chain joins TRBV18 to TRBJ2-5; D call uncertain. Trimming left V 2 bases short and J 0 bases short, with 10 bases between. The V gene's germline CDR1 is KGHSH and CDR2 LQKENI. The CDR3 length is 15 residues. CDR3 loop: CASSPSADYQETQYF. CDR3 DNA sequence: TGTGCCAGCTCACCATCGGCTGACTACCAAGAGACCCAGTACTTC. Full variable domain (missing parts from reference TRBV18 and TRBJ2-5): NAGVMQNPRHLVRRRGQEARLRCSPMKGHSHVYWYRQLPEEGLKFMVYLQKENIIDESGMPKERFSAEFPKEGPSILRIQQVVRGDSAAYFCASSPSADYQETQYFGPGTRLLVL.

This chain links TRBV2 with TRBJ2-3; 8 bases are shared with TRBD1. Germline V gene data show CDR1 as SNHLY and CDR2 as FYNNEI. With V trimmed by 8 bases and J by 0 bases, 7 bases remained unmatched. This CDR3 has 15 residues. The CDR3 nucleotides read TGTGCCAGCGGGGGACAGGCTTCTAGCACAGATACGCAGTATTTT. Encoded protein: CASGGQASSTDTQYF.

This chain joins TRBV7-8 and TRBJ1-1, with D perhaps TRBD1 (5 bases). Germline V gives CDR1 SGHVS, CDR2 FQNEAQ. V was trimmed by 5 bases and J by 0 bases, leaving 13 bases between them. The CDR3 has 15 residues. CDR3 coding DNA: TGTGCCAGCAGCGCCTCCCAGGGAATGAACACTGAAGCTTTCTTT. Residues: CASSASQGMNTEAFF.

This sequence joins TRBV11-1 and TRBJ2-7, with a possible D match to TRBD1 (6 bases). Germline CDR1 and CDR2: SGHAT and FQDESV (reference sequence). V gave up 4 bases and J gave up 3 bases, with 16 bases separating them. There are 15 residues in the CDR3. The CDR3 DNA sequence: TGTGCCAGCAGCTCGCGAAGGGGGAAATACTACGAGCAGTACTTC. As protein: CASSSRRGKYYEQYF.

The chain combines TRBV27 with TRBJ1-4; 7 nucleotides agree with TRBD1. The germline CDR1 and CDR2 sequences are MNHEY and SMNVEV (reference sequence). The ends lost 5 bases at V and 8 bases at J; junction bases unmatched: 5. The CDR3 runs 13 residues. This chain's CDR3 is CASSGQGGEKLFF. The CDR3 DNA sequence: TGTGCCAGCAGTGGTCAGGGGGGCGAAAAACTGTTTTTT.

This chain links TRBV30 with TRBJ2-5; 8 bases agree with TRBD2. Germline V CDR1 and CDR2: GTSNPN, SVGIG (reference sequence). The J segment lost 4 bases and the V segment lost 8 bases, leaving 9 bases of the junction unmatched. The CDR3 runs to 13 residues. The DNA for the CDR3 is TGTGCCGGGGTACGGGGGGGTCGAGAGACCCAGTACTTC. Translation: CAGVRGGRETQYF.

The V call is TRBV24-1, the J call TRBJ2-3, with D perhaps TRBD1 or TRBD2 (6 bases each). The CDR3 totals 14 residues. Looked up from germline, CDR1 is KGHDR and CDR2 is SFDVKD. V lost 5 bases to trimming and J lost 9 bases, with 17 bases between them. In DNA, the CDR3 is TGTGCCACCAGTGGTAGGGGGGTTGATGGCACGCAGTATTTT. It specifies CATSGRGVDGTQYF.

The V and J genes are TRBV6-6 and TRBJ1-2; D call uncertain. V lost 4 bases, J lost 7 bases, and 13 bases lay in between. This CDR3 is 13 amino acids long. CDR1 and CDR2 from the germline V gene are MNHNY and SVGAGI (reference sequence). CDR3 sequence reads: CASSSTGMGGYTF. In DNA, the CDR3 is TGTGCCAGCAGTTCCACGGGAATGGGTGGCTACACCTTC.

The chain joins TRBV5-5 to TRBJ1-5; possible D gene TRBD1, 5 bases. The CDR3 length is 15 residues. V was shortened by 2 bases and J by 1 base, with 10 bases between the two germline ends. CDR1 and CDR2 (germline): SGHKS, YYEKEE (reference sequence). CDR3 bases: TGTGCCAGCAGCTTTGGGGGGTCCAGCAATCAGCCCCAGCATTTT. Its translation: CASSFGGSSNQPQHF.

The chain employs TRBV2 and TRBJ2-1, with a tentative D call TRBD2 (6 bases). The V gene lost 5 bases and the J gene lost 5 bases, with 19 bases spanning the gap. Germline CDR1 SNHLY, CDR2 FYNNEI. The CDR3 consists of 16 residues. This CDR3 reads CASSFRSLALNNEQFF. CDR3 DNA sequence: TGTGCCAGCAGTTTTAGGTCGCTAGCGCTGAACAATGAGCAGTTCTTC.

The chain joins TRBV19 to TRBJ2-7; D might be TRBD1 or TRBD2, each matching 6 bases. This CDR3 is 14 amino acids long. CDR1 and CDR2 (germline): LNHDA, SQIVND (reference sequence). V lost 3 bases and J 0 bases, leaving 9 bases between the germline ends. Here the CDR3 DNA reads TGTGCCAGTAGTATCGGGGGCCCCTCCTACGAGCAGTACTTC. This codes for CASSIGGPSYEQYF.

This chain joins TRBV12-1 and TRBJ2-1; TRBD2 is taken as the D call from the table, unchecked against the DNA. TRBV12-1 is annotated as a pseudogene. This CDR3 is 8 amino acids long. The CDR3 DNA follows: TGTGCCAGCAATAAGCAGTTCTTC. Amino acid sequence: CASNKQFF.

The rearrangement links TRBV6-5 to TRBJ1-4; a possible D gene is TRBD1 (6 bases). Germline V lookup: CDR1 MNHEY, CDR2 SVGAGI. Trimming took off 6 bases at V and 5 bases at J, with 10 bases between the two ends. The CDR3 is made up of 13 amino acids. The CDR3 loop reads CASSRQENEKLFF. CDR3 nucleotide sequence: TGTGCCAGCAGCCGACAGGAGAATGAAAAACTGTTTTTT.

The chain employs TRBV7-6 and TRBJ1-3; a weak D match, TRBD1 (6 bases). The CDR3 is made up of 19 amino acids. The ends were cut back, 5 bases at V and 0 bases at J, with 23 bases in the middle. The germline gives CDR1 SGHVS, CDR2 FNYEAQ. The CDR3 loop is CASSLGYPGDEISGNTIYF. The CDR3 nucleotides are TGTGCCAGCAGCCTGGGATACCCAGGGGACGAAATCTCTGGAAACACCATATATTTT. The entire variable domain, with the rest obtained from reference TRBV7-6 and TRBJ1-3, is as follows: GAGVSQSPRYKVTKRGQDVALRCDPISGHVSLYWYRQALGQGPEFLTYFNYEAQQDKSGLPNDRFSAERPEGSISTLTIQRTEQRDSAMYRCASSLGYPGDEISGNTIYFGEGSWLTVV.

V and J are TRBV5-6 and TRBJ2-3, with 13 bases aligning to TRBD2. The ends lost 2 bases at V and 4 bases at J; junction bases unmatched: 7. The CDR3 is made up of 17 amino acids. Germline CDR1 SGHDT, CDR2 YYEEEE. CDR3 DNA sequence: TGTGCCAGCAGCTTAAGGACTAGCGGGAGTGTGGCAGATACGCAGTATTTT. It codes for CASSLRTSGSVADTQYF.

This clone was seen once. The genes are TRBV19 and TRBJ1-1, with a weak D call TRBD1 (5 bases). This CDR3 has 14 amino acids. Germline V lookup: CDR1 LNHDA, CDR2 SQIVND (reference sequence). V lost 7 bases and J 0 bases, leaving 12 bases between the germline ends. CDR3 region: CASKWQGMNTEAFF. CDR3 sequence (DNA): TGTGCCAGTAAATGGCAGGGTATGAACACTGAAGCTTTCTTT.

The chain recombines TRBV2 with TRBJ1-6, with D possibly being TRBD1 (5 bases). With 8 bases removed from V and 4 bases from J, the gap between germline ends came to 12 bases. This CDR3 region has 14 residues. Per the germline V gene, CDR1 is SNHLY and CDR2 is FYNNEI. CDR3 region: CASALGGYNSPLHF. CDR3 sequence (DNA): TGTGCCAGCGCCTTGGGGGGGTATAATTCACCCCTCCACTTT.

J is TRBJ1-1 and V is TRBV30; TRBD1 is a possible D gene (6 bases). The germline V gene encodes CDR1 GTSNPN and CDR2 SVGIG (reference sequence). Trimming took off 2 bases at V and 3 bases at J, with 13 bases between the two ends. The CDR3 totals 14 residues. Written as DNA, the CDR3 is TGTGCCTGGAGTTACCAGGGGTCCTACACTGAAGCTTTCTTT. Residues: CAWSYQGSYTEAFF.

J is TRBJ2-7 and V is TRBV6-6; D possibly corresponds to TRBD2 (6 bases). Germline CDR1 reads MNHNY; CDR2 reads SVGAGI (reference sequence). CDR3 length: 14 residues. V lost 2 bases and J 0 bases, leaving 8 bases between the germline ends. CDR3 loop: CASSYVGGSYEQYF. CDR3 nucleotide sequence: TGTGCCAGCAGTTACGTGGGGGGCTCCTACGAGCAGTACTTC.

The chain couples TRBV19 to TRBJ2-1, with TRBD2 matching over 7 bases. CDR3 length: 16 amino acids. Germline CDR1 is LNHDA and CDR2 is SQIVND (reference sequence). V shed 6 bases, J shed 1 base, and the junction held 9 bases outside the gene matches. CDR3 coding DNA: TGTGCCAGTAGCGATGGGCGGGGACTATCCTACAATGAGCAGTTCTTC. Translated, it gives CASSDGRGLSYNEQFF.

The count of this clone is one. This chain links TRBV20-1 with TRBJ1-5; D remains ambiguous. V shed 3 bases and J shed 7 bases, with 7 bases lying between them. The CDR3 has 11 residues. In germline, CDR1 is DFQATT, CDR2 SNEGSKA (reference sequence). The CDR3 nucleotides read TGCAGTGCTAGCCGGGAGCAGCCCCAGCATTTT. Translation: CSASREQPQHF.

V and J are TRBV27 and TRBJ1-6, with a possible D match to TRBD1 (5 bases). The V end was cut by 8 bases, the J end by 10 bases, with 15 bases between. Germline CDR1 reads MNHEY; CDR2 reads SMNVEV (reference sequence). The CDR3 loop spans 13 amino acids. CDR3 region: CASGGSRVSPLHF. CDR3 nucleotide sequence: TGTGCCAGCGGGGGGAGCAGGGTGTCACCCCTCCACTTT.

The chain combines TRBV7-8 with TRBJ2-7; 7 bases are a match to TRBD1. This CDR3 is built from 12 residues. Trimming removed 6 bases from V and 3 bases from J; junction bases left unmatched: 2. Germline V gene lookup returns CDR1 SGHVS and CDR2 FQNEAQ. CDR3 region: CASRGQNYEQYF. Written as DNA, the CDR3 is TGTGCCAGCAGGGGACAGAACTACGAGCAGTACTTC.